Below, one T cell receptor beta chain is given with its context. The CDR3 contains 16 residues. CDR1 is SGHRS and CDR2 is YFSETQ in the germline V gene. With 4 bases clipped from V and 3 bases from J, the junction kept 8 bases outside the gene matches. Libraries were prepared by immunoSEQ multiplex PCR; TCRdb keeps only in-frame clonotypes and omits some of them. The data hold about 2.4 million clones, with around 90% observed a single time. This specimen comes from a study of shared clonotypes between healthy human individuals. This chain uses TRBV5-1 with TRBJ2-3, with TRBD2 identical over 10 bases. The source is a man younger than 35 in good health. Material for sequencing was naive CD4+ T cells sorted from blood. As for subset: CD45RA+ positively selected. The CDR3 here is CASSTIAGGGTDTQYF. In DNA, the CDR3 is TGCGCCAGCAGCACTATAGCGGGGGGCGGGACAGATACGCAGTATTTT.